The present TCR beta chain was sequenced within a study of CD8 T cells in ankylosing spondylitis. Libraries for TCR beta were made by quantitative 5'-RACE with molecular barcodes. TCRdb called the 5' RACE reads again in MiXCR, with one record for every CDR3 protein. The data show roughly 490,000 distinct CDR3 sequences, roughly 5% seen once. Germline V lookup: CDR1 DFQATT, CDR2 SNEGSKA (reference sequence). This CDR3 spans 14 amino acids. V was trimmed by 0 bases and J by 1 base, leaving 9 bases between them. Study results and caveats: Among TCR beta sequences, a motif of roughly 8 highly homologous variants appeared characteristic of ankylosing spondylitis blood. CD8+ disease-linked clones were present at relatively low frequencies in blood. Reported data indicate significant enrichment of disease-linked clones within matched ankylosing spondylitis synovial fluid.

This clonotype was detected many times. Its antigen is undetermined. The origin of this receptor is a male donor with ankylosing spondylitis. This chain uses TRBV20-1 with TRBJ2-5; no clear D gene. Material for sequencing was blood, either unsorted or a sorted T cell fraction (not recorded which). The CDR3 spells CSARERRSQETQYF. The CDR3 region has the DNA TGCAGTGCTAGAGAGCGACGTTCCCAAGAGACCCAGTACTTC.